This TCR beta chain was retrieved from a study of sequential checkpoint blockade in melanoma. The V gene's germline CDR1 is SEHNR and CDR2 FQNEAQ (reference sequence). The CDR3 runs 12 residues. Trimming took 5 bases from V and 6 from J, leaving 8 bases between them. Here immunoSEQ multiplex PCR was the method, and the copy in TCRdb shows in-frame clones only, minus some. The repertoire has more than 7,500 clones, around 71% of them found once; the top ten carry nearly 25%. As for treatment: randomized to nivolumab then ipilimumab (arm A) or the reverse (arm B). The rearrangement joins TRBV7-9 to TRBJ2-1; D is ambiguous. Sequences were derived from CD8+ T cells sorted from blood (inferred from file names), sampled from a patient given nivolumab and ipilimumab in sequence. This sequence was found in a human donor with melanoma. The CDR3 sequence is CASSPVSNEQFF. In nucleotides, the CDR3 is TGTGCCAGCAGCCCCGTGAGCAATGAGCAGTTCTTC.